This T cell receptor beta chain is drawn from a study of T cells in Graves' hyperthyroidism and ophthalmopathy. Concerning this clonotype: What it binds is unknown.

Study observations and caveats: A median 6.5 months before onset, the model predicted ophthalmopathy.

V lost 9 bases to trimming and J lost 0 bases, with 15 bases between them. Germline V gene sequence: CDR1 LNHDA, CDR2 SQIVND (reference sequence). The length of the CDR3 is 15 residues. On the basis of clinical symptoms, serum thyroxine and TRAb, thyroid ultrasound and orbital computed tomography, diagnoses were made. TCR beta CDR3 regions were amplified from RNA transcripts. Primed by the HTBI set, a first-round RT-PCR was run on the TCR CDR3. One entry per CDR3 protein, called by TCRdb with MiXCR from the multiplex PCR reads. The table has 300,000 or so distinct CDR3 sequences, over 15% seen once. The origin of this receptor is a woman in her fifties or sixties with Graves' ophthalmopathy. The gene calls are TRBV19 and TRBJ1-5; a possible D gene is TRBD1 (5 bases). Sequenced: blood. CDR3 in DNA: TGTGCCAGCAGAGACCTAAGGGGTAGCAATCAGCCCCAGCATTTT. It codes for CASRDLRGSNQPQHF. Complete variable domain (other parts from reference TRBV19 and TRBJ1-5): DGGITQSPKYLFRKEGQNVTLSCEQNLNHDAMYWYRQDPGQGLRLIYYSQIVNDFQKGDIAEGYSVSREKKESFPLTVTSAQKNPTAFYLCASRDLRGSNQPQHFGDGTRLSIL.